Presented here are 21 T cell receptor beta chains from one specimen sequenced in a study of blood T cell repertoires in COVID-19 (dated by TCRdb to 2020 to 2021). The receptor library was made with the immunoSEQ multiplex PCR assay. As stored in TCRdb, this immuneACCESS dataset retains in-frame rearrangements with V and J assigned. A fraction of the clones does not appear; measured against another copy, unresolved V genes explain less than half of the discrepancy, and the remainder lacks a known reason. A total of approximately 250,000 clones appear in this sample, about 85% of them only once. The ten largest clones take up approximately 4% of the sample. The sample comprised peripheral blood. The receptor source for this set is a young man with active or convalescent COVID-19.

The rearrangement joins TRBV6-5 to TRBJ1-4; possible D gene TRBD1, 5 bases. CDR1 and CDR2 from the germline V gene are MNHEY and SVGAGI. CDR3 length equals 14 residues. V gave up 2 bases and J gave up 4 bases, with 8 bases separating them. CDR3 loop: CASSYDRYNEKLFF. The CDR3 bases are TGTGCCAGCAGTTACGACAGATATAATGAAAAACTGTTTTTT.

In DNA form, the CDR3 reads TGTGCCATCAGCACAGGATTTACAGTCTCAGATACGCAGTATTTT. Protein sequence: CAISTGFTVSDTQYF. The chain is built from TRBV10-3 and TRBJ2-3; maybe TRBD1 (5 bases). The CDR3 has 15 residues. V was trimmed by 6 bases and J by 4 bases, leaving 17 bases between them. Germline CDR1 is ENHRY and CDR2 is SYGVKD.

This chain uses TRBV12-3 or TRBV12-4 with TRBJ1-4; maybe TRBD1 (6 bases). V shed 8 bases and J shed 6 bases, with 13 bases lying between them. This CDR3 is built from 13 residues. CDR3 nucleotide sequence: TGTGCCAGCTTCTGGGACACCGATGAAAAACTGTTTTTT. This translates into CASFWDTDEKLFF.

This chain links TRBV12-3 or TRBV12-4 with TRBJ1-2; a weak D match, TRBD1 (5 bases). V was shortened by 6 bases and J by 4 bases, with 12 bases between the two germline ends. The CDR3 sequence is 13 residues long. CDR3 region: CASSPDRTYGYTF. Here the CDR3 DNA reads TGTGCCAGCAGCCCCGACAGAACCTATGGCTACACCTTC.

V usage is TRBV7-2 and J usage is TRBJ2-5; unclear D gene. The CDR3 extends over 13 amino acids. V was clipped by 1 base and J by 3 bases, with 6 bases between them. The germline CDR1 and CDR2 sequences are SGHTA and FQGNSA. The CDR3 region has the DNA TGTGCCAGCAGCTTAGACCCAGAAGAGACCCAGTACTTC. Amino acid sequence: CASSLDPEETQYF.

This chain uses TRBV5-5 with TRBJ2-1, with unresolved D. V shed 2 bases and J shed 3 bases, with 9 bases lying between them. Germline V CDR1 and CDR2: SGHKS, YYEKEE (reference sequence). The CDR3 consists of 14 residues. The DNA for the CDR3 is TGTGCCAGCAGCTTAGCGATGGGCTACAATGAGCAGTTCTTC. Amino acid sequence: CASSLAMGYNEQFF.

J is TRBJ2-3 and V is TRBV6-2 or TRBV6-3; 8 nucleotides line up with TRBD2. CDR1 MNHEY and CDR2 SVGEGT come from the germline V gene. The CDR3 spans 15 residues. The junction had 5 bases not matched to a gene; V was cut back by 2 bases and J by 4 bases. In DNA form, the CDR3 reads TGTGCCAGCAGTTACCTCGGGACTAGAGCAGATACGCAGTATTTT. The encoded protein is CASSYLGTRADTQYF.

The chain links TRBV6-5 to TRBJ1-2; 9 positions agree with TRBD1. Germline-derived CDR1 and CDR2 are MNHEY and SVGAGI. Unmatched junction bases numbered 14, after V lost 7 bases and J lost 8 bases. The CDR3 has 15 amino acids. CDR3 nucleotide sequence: TGTGCCAGCACCCAAGACAGGGGGTCGCCAGGGGGCTACACCTTC. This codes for CASTQDRGSPGGYTF.

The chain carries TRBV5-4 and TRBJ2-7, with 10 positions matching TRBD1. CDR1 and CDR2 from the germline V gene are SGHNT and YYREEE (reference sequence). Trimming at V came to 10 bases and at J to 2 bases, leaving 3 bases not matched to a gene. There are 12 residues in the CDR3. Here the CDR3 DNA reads TGTGCCTGGGACAGGGGCCCCTACGAGCAGTACTTC. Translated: CAWDRGPYEQYF.

The CDR3 sequence is CASSQEWTSGGAYEQYF. CDR3 in DNA: TGCGCCAGCAGCCAAGAATGGACTAGCGGGGGTGCCTACGAGCAGTACTTC. The gene calls are TRBV4-1 and TRBJ2-7, with 13 nucleotides matching TRBD2. The germline gives CDR1 MGHRA, CDR2 YSYEKL. CDR3 length: 17 amino acids. V lost 0 bases to trimming and J lost 2 bases; unmatched junction nucleotides: 4.

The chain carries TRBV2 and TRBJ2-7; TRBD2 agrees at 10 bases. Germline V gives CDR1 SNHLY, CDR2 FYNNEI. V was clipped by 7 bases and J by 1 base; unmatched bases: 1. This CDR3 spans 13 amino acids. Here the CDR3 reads CASISGRSYEQYF. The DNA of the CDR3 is TGTGCCAGCATTAGCGGGAGGTCCTACGAGCAGTACTTC.

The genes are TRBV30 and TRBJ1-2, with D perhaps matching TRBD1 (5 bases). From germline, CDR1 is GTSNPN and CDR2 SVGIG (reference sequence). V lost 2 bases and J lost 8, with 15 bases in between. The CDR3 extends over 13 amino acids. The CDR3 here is CAWSTPPGGGYTF. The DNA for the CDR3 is TGTGCCTGGAGTACTCCTCCGGGGGGAGGCTACACCTTC.

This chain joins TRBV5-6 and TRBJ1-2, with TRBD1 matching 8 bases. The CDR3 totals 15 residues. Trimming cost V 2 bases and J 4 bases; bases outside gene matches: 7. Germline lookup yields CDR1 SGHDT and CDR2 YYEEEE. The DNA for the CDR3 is TGTGCCAGCAGCTTAGGACAGGGTCGCCCCTATGGCTACACCTTC. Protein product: CASSLGQGRPYGYTF.

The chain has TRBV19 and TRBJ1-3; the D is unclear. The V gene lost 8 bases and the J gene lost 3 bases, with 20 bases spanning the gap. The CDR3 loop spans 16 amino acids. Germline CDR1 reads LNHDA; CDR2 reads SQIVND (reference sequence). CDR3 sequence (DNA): TGTGCCAGTGGTTCGAGGGCAGACTTAGGTGGAAACACCATATATTTT. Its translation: CASGSRADLGGNTIYF.

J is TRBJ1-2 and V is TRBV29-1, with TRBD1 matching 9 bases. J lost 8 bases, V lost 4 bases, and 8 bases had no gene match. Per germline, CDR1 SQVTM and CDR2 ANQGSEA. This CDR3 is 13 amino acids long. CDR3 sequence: CSVGGQGVWGYTF. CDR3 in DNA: TGCAGCGTTGGGGGACAGGGTGTCTGGGGCTACACCTTC.

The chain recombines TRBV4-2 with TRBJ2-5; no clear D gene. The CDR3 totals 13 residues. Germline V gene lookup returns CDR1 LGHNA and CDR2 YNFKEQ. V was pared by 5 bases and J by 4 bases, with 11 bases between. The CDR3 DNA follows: TGTGCCAGCAGCTGGGCTTTGGGAGAGACCCAGTACTTC. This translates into CASSWALGETQYF.

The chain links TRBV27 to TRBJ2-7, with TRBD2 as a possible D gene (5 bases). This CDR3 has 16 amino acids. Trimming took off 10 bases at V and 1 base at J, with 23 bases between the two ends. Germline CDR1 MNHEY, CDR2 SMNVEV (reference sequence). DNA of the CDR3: TGTGCCACCTCCCTCCTTCCGGGAAAAACGTCCTACGAGCAGTACTTC. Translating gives CATSLLPGKTSYEQYF.

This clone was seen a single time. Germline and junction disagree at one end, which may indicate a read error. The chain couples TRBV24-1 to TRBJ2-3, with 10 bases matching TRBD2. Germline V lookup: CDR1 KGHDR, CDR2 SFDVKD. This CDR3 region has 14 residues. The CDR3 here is CATRSSGSRDTQYF. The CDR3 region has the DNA TGTGCCACCAGGTCTAGCGGGAGCAGAGATACGCAGTATTTT.

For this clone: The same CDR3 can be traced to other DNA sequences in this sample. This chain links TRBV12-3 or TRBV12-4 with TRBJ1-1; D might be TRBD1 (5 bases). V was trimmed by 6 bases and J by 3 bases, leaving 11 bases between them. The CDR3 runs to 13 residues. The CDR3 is CASSLKGDTEAFF. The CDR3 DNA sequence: TGTGCCAGCAGCCTTAAAGGGGACACTGAAGCTTTCTTT.

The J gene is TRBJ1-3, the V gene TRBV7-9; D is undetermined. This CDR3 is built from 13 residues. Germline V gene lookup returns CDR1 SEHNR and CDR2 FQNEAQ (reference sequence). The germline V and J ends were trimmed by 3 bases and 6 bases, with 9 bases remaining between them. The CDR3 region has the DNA TGTGCCAGCAGCTTGGAGGGATCAAACACCATATATTTT. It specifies CASSLEGSNTIYF.

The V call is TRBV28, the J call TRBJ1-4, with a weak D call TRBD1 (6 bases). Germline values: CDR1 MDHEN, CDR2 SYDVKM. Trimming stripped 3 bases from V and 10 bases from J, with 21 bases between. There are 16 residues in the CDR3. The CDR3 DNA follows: TGTGCCAGCAGTTTTACCCCTTCAGGGGATTACCGAAAACTGTTTTTT. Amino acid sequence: CASSFTPSGDYRKLFF. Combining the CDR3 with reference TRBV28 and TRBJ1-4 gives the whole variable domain DVKVTQSSRYLVKRTGEKVFLECVQDMDHENMFWYRQDPGLGLRLIYFSYDVKMKEKGDIPEGYSVSREKKERFSLILESASTNQTSMYLCASSFTPSGDYRKLFFGSGTQLSVL.